The count of the clone carrying this T cell receptor (beta chain) is one. V was pared by 3 bases and J by 0 bases, with 15 bases between. The CDR3 runs 18 residues. Germline V lookup: CDR1 MNHNS, CDR2 SASEGT. The data were taken from a study of blood T cell repertoires in COVID-19. Study summary: Italy, Spain and the United States were the sources of the convalescent and acute COVID-19 samples. T cells, B-cell-depleted T cells, or PBMCs supplied cDNA or gDNA.

Per the study methods: Reference gene primers were amplified, and this amplification served to estimate nucleated cell counts. Sequencing used immunoSEQ multiplex PCR; TCRdb keeps in-frame clones, though not all of them. Clone size and V and J calls were adopted from that table, with D and trimming inferred from the DNA. In the table there are about 120,000 clones, about nine tenths of which are singletons. This TCR came from a man in his forties with acute or convalescent COVID-19. The chain employs TRBV6-1 and TRBJ1-6; a possible D gene is TRBD1 (6 bases). The specimen sequenced was peripheral blood. The CDR3 DNA is TGTGCCAGCAGTGATCGACAGGCCGCGAGCTCCTATAATTCACCCCTCCACTTT. Protein: CASSDRQAASSYNSPLHF.